This T cell receptor beta chain was found in a study of neurological immune-mediated disorders. Time point noted: longitudinal time-point 3. The study drew its healthy controls from blood bank volunteers in Maryland, USA. Germline V gives CDR1 DFQATT, CDR2 SNEGSKA (reference sequence). V lost 0 bases, J lost 2 bases, and 11 bases lay in between. The CDR3 is 14 residues long. Study-wide points: Private repertoires in all groups were suggested by the finding that expanded clones across subjects shared no CDR3 amino acid sequences.

This clonotype was seen ten or more times. What it binds is unknown. One entry per CDR3 protein results from TCRdb running MiXCR on the 5' RACE reads. The sample carries roughly 45,000 distinct CDR3 sequences, approximately 12% recorded once. The V gene is TRBV20-1, the J gene TRBJ2-7; D is undetermined. The sequence was obtained from a man aged 25 to 40 in good health. The sequenced sample was PBMCs. For the CDR3, the DNA is TGCAGTGCTAGAGATACGGGCAGTACCTACGAGCAGTACTTC. Amino acids: CSARDTGSTYEQYF.